This T cell receptor (beta chain) was captured in a study of T cell clusters in autoimmune cytopenias. According to its frequency, this clonotype is medium-sized (0.01 to 0.1%). Some 38,000 genome equivalents of blood DNA were amplified for TRB. Germline values: CDR1 SGHDT, CDR2 YYEEEE. The CDR3 spans 13 residues. One tube held mixed TRB-A and TRB-B primer pools for touch-down PCR. TCRdb reworked the multiplex PCR reads into one entry per CDR3 protein, no DNA. Recorded for this sample: about 1,500 distinct CDR3 sequences. These data were also filed under a second study, of T cell repertoires in aging, cancer and after chemotherapy. As that study records: The repertoire data cannot show anything about immunological memory following chemotherapy.

V and J are TRBV5-6 and TRBJ1-6. Material: peripheral blood. The TCR sequence derives from a human donor with chronic lymphocytic leukemia. CDR3 protein: CATSAGTNSPLHF.